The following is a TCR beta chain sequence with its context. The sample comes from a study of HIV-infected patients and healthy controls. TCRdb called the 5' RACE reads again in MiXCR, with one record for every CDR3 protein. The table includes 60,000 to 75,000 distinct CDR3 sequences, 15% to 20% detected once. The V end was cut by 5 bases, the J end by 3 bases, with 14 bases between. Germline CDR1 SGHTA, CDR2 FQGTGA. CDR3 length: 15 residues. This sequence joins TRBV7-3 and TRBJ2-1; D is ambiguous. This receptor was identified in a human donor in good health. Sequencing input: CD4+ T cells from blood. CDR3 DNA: TGTGCCAGCAGCCCGGGTACCACCCACTACAATGAGCAGTTCTTC. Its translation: CASSPGTTHYNEQFF.